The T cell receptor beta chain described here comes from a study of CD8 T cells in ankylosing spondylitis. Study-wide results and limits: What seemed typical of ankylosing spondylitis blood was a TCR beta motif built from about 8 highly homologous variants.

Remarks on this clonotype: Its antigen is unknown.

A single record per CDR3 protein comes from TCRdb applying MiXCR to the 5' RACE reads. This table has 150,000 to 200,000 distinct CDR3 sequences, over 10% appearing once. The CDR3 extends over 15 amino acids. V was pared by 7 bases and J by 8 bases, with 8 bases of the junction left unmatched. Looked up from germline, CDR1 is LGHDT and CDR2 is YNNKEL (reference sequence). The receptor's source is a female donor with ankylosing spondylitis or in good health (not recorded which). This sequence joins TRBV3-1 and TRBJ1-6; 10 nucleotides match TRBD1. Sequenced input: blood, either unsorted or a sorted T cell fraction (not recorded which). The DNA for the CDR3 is TGTGCCAGCATCATTGACAGGGGGCCGGATTCACCCCTCCACTTT. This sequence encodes CASIIDRGPDSPLHF.